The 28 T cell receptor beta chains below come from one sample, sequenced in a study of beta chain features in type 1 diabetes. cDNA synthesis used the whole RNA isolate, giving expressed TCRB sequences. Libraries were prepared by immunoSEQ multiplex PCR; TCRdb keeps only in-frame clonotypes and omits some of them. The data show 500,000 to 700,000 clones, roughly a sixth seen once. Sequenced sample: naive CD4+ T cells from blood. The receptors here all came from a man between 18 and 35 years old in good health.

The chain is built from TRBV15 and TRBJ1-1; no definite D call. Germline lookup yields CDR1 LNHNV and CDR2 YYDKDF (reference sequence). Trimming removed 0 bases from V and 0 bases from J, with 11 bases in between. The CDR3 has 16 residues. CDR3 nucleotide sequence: TGTGCCACCAGCAGAGATGTTGCGGGGTTGAACACTGAAGCTTTCTTT. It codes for CATSRDVAGLNTEAFF.

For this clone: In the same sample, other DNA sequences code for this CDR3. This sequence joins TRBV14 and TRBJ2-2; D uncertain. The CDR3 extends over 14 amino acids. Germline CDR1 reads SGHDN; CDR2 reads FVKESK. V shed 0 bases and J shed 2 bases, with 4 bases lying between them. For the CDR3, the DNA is TGTGCCAGCAGCCAAGATTTCAACACCGGGGAGCTGTTTTTT. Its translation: CASSQDFNTGELFF. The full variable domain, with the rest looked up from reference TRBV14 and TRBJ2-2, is EAGVTQFPSHSVIEKGQTVTLRCDPISGHDNLYWYRRVMGKEIKFLLHFVKESKQDESGMPNNRFLAERTGGTYSTLKVQPAELEDSGVYFCASSQDFNTGELFFGEGSRLTVL.

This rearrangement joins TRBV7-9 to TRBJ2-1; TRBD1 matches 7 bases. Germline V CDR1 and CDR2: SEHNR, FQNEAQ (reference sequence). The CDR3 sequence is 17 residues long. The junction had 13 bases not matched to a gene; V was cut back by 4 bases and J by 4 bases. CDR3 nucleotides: TGTGCCAGCAGCTCCCTCCTGCAGGGGGTTAGTTACAATGAGCAGTTCTTC. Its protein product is CASSSLLQGVSYNEQFF.

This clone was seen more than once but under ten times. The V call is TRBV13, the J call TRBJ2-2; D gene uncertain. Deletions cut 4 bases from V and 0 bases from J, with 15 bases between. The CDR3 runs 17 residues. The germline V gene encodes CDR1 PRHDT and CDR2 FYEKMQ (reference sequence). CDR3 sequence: CASSSEPWQANTGELFF. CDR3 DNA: TGTGCCAGCAGCTCCGAACCATGGCAAGCGAACACCGGGGAGCTGTTTTTT. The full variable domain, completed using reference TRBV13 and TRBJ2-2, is AAGVIQSPRHLIKEKRETATLKCYPIPRHDTVYWYQQGPGQDPQFLISFYEKMQSDKGSIPDRFSAQQFSDYHSELNMSSLELGDSALYFCASSSEPWQANTGELFFGEGSRLTVL.

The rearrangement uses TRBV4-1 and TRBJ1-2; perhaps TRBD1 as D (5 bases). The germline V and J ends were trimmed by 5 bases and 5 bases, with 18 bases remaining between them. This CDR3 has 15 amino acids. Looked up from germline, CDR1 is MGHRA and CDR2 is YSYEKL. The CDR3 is CASSYPQDTGYGYTF. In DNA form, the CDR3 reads TGCGCCAGCAGCTACCCCCAGGACACCGGTTATGGCTACACCTTC.

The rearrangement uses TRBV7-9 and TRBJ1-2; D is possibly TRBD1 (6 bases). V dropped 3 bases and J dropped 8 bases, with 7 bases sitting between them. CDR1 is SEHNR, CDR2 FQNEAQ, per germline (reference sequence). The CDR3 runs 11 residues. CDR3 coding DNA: TGTGCCAGCAGCTTCACAGGGGGCTACACCTTC. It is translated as CASSFTGGYTF. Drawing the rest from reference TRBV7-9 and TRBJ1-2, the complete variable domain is DTGVSQNPRHKITKRGQNVTFRCDPISEHNRLYWYRQTLGQGPEFLTYFQNEAQLEKSRLLSDRFSAERPKGSFSTLEIQRTEQGDSAMYLCASSFTGGYTFGSGTRLTVV.

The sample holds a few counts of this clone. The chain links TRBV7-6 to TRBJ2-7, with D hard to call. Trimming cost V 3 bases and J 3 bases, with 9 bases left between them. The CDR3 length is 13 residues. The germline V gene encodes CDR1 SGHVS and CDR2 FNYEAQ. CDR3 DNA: TGTGCCAGCAGCTTCAAGGGCCTCTACGAGCAGTACTTC. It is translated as CASSFKGLYEQYF.

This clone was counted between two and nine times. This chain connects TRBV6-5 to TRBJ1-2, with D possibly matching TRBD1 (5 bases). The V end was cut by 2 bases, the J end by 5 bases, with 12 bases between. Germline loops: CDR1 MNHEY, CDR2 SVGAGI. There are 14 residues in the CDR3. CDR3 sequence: CASSYAGYRYGYTF. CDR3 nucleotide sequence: TGTGCCAGCAGTTACGCAGGGTATAGGTATGGCTACACCTTC.

CDR3 bases: TGTGCCAGCAGTTTAGCTAGCGCCAACACCGGGGAGCTGTTTTTT. Residues: CASSLASANTGELFF. V is TRBV27 and J is TRBJ2-2; D might be TRBD2 (6 bases). CDR1 is MNHEY and CDR2 is SMNVEV in the germline V gene (reference sequence). Trimming took 2 bases from V and 2 from J, leaving 9 bases between them. CDR3 length: 15 residues.

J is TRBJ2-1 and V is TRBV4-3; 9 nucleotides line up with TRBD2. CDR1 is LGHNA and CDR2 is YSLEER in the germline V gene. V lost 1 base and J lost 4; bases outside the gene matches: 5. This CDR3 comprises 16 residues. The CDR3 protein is CASSQGLAGRYNEQFF. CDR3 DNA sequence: TGCGCCAGCAGCCAAGGGCTAGCGGGGCGGTACAATGAGCAGTTCTTC.

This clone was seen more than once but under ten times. The CDR3 sequence is CASSSSPGQGVSSTF. DNA for the CDR3: TGTGCCAGCAGCTCTTCGCCGGGACAGGGGGTGTCTTCCACCTTC. The V and J genes are TRBV7-3 and TRBJ1-2, with 11 nucleotides matching TRBD1. The J segment lost 13 bases and the V segment lost 4 bases, leaving 14 bases of the junction unmatched. Germline V CDR1 and CDR2: SGHTA, FQGTGA. This CDR3 region has 15 residues.

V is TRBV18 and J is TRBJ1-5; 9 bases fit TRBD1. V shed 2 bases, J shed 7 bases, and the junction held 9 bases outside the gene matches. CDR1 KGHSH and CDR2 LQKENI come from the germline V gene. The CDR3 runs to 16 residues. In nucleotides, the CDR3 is TGTGCCAGCTCACCAAGGGAGGGACAGGGTAACCAGCCCCAGCATTTT. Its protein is CASSPREGQGNQPQHF.

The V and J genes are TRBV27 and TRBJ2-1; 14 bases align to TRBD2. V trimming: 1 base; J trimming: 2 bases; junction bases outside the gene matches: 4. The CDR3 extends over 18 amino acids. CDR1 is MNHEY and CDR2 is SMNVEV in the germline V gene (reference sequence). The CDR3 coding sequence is TGTGCCAGCAGTTTATTCGGACTAGCGGGGGGTACCTACAATGAGCAGTTCTTC. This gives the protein CASSLFGLAGGTYNEQFF.

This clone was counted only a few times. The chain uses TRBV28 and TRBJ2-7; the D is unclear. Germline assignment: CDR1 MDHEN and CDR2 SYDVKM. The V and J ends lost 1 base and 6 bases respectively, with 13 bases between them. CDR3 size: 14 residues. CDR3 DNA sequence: TGTGCCAGCAGTTTATCCCATCGCGCCGTCGAGCAGTACTTC. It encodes CASSLSHRAVEQYF. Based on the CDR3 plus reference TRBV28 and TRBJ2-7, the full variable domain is DVKVTQSSRYLVKRTGEKVFLECVQDMDHENMFWYRQDPGLGLRLIYFSYDVKMKEKGDIPEGYSVSREKKERFSLILESASTNQTSMYLCASSLSHRAVEQYFGPGTRLTVT.

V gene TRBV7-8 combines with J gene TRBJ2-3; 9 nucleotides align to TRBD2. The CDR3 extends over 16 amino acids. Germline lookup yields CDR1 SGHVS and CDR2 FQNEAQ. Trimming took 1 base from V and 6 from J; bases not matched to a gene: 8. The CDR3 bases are TGTGCCAGCAGCTTAGATGGCGGGAGGGCTCGTGATACGCAGTATTTT. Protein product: CASSLDGGRARDTQYF.

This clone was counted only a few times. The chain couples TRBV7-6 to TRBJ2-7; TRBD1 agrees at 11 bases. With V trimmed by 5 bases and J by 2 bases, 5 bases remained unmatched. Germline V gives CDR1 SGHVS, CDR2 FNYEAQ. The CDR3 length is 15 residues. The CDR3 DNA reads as TGTGCCAGCAGCCGGCGGACAGGGGGCGCCTACGAGCAGTACTTC. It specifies CASSRRTGGAYEQYF. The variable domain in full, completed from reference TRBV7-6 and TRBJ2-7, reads GAGVSQSPRYKVTKRGQDVALRCDPISGHVSLYWYRQALGQGPEFLTYFNYEAQQDKSGLPNDRFSAERPEGSISTLTIQRTEQRDSAMYRCASSRRTGGAYEQYFGPGTRLTVT.

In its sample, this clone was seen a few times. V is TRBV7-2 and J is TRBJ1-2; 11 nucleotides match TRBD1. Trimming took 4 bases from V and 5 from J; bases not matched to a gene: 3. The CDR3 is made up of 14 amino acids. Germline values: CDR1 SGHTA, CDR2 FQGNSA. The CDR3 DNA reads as TGTGCCAGCAGCTGGACAGGGGGCCTATATGGCTACACCTTC. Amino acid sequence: CASSWTGGLYGYTF.

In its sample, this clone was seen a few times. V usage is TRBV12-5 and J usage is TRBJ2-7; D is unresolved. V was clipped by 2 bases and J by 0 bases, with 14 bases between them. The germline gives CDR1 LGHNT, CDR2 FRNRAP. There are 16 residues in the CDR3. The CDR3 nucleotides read TGTGCTAGTGGTTTGTGGTCCTCTGTGGGCTCCTACGAGCAGTACTTC. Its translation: CASGLWSSVGSYEQYF.

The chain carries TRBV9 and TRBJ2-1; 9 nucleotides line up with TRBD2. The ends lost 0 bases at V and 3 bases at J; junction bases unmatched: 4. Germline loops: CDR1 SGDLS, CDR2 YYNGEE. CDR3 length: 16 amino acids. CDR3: CASSVVGLANYNEQFF. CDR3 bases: TGTGCCAGCAGCGTAGTCGGACTAGCGAACTACAATGAGCAGTTCTTC. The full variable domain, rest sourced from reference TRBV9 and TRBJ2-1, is DSGVTQTPKHLITATGQRVTLRCSPRSGDLSVYWYQQSLDQGLQFLIQYYNGEERAKGNILERFSAQQFPDLHSELNLSSLELGDSALYFCASSVVGLANYNEQFFGPGTRLTVL.

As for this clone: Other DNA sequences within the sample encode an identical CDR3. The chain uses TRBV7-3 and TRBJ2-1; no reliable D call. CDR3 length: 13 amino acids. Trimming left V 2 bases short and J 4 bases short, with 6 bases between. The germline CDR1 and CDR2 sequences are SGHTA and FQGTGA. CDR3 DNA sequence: TGTGCCAGCAGCTTAGGTACTTACAATGAGCAGTTCTTC. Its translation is CASSLGTYNEQFF.

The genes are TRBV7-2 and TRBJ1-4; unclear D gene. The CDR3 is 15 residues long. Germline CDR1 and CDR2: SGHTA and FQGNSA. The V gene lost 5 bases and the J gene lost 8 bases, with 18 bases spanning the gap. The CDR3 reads CASSPRTQRREKLFF. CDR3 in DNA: TGTGCCAGCAGCCCCCGGACCCAAAGGAGGGAAAAACTGTTTTTT.

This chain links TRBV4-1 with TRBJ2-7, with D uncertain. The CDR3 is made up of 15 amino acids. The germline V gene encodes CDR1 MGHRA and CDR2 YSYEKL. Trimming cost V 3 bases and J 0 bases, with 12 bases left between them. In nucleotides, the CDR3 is TGCGCCAGCAGCCAGAGAATCAGGAGCTCCTACGAGCAGTACTTC. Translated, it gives CASSQRIRSSYEQYF.

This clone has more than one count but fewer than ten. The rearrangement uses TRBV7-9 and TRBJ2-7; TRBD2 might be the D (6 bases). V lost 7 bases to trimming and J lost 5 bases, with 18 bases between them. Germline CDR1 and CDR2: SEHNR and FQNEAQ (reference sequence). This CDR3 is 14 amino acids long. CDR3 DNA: TGTGCCAGCACCACTGGGGGGTCGAAAGACGAGCAGTACTTC. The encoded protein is CASTTGGSKDEQYF.

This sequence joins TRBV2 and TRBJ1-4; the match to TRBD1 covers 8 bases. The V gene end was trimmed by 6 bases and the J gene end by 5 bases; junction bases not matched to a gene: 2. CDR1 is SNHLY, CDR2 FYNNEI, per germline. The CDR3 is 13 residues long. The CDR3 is CASRAGGNEKLFF. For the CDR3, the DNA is TGTGCCAGCAGGGCAGGGGGCAATGAAAAACTGTTTTTT.

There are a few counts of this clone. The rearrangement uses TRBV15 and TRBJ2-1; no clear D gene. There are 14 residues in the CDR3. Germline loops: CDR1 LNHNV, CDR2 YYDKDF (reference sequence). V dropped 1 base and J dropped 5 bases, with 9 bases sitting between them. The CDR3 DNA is TGTGCCACCAGCAGAGCCAAGGTGCACAATGAGCAGTTCTTC. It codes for CATSRAKVHNEQFF.

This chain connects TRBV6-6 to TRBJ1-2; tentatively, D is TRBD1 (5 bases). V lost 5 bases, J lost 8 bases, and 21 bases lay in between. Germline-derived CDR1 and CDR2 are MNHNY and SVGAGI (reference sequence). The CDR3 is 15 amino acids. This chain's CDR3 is CASSMPRDGLFGYTF. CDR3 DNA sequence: TGTGCCAGCAGTATGCCTCGGGACGGACTATTCGGCTACACCTTC.

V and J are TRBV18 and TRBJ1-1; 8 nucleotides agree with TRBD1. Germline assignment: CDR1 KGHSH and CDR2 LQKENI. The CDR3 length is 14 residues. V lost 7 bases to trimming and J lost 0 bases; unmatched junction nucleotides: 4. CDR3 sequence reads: CASYKGQVNTEAFF. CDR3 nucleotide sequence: TGTGCCAGCTACAAGGGACAGGTGAACACTGAAGCTTTCTTT.

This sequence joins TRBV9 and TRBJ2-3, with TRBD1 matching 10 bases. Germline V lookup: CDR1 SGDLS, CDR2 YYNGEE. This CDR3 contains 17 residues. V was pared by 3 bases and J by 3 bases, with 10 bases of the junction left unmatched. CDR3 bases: TGTGCCAGCAGCGGAGGGAGACAGGGGGCGGGAACAGATACGCAGTATTTT. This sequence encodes CASSGGRQGAGTDTQYF.